This T cell receptor (beta chain) was identified during a study of cytomegalovirus exposure and HLA in healthy donors. It was with 60 Vbeta and 13 Jbeta primers that the PCR ran. The protocol was immunoSEQ multiplex PCR, while the TCRdb copy is restricted to in-frame clones and leaves out a portion. The sample shows 120,000 to 150,000 clones, roughly 76% of them seen only once. Trimming took 2 bases from V and 7 from J; bases not matched to a gene: 7. The CDR3 has 15 amino acids. Germline CDR1 MDHEN, CDR2 SYDVKM. Concerning this clone: The antigen is not known.

General observations from the study: The productive fraction for most TCR beta V segments was about 90% or about 30% in an earlier analysis.

The rearrangement links TRBV28 to TRBJ2-1; TRBD1 matches 8 bases. The material sequenced was PBMCs. The TCR comes from a man aged 18-30 years in good health and CMV-seronegative. The CDR3 is CASSLTQGARNEQFF. The DNA for the CDR3 is TGTGCCAGCAGTTTAACGCAGGGGGCTAGGAATGAGCAGTTCTTC.